Each of the 4 T cell receptor beta chains below was sequenced from the same sample in a study of T cells in localized non-small cell lung cancer. Measured with immunoSEQ multiplex PCR; TCRdb has only the in-frame clones, and not every one. The data contain about 16,000 clones, over 75% of them singletons. This material consisted of peripheral blood, taken before any cancer treatment. The receptors were sampled from a male donor aged 60 or over with stage I lung adenocarcinoma.

The CDR3 nucleotides read TGTGCCAGCATCATCCTAGCGGGGGGGGAGCAGTACTTC. This translates into CASIILAGGEQYF. The genes are TRBV2 and TRBJ2-7; 12 nucleotides agree with TRBD2. Germline CDR1 SNHLY, CDR2 FYNNEI. The trim removed 7 bases at V and 7 bases at J, leaving 5 bases unmatched. The CDR3 totals 13 residues.

The CDR3 DNA sequence: TGTGCCAGCAGGCTAGGACAGTCTGGCTATGGCTACACCTTC. It is translated as CASRLGQSGYGYTF. J is TRBJ1-2 and V is TRBV6-5, with D maybe TRBD1 (6 bases). CDR3 length equals 14 residues. V lost 6 bases to trimming and J lost 4 bases, with 15 bases between them. The germline gives CDR1 MNHEY, CDR2 SVGAGI.

The J gene is TRBJ2-3, the V gene TRBV19; TRBD1 matches 10 bases. Germline trimming cut 6 bases from V and 6 bases from J; bases unmatched to any gene: 6. Germline-derived CDR1 and CDR2 are LNHDA and SQIVND (reference sequence). The CDR3 sequence is 14 residues long. DNA for the CDR3: TGTGCCAGTAGGCGGGGACAGGGGTTTGATACGCAGTATTTT. Translation gives CASRRGQGFDTQYF.

V is TRBV5-1 and J is TRBJ2-3; TRBD2 matches 12 bases. The length of the CDR3 is 13 residues. Germline CDR1 is SGHRS and CDR2 is YFSETQ. V lost 8 bases and J lost 3; bases outside the gene matches: 1. The CDR3 DNA reads TGCGCCAGTCTAGCGGGGGGGACAGATACGCAGTATTTT. This gives the protein CASLAGGTDTQYF.